This record covers a single TCR beta chain. Antigen: not known. Data came from immunoSEQ multiplex PCR; TCRdb stores just in-frame clones and leaves some out. The table records about 1,900,000 clones, roughly 95% of them present only once. This entry is derived from a study of shared clonotypes between healthy human individuals. Whole-study results and caveats: Naive CD4 clonotypes were shared across a few donors at 4.5% to 6%.

CD8 cells classed as naive were CD45RO-negative and positively selected for CCR7, excluding terminally differentiated effector memory CD45RA+ cells. All of the donors resided in Nashville, Tennessee, and each was a Caucasian adult. The CDR3 extends over 15 amino acids. The germline CDR1 and CDR2 sequences are SGHAT and FQNNGV. V lost 0 bases and J 2 bases, leaving 5 bases between the germline ends. The chain recombines TRBV11-2 with TRBJ2-6; D remains ambiguous. The sequence came from a man in his late teens or twenties in good health. The sequenced sample consisted of naive CD8+ T cells sorted from blood. The CDR3 nucleotides read TGTGCCAGCAGCTTAGATGGTGCTGGGGCCAACGTCCTGACTTTC. This gives the protein CASSLDGAGANVLTF.